What follows are 14 T cell receptor beta chains derived from one specimen sequenced in a study of T cells in Graves' hyperthyroidism and ophthalmopathy. Amplification yielded TCR beta CDR3 regions, with RNA transcripts as the source. In the first-round RT-PCR of the TCR CDR3, the HTBI primer set was used. Each CDR3 protein gets one entry after TCRdb re-called the multiplex PCR reads with MiXCR. The sample shows 640,000 or so distinct CDR3 sequences, about 15% of them seen only once. Source material: blood. The receptors were sampled from a woman between 40 and 50 years old with Graves' ophthalmopathy.

This clonotype has more than one count but fewer than ten. This chain joins TRBV6-2 or TRBV6-3 and TRBJ1-6, with TRBD1 matching 7 bases. The CDR3 sequence is 14 residues long. Losses at the gene ends were 7 bases for V and 9 bases for J; bases not matched to a gene: 9. Germline CDR1 and CDR2: MNHEY and SVGEGT. The CDR3 coding sequence is TGTGCCAGCACCCCGGACAGGAGAATTTCACCCCTCCACTTT. It is translated as CASTPDRRISPLHF.

This clonotype was counted ten times or more. The chain has TRBV28 and TRBJ1-1; TRBD1 matches at 10 bases. Germline loops: CDR1 MDHEN, CDR2 SYDVKM. This CDR3 spans 14 amino acids. The ends lost 4 bases at V and 6 bases at J; junction bases unmatched: 5. The CDR3 DNA follows: TGTGCCAGCAGTTGGGGACAGGGGTGGGCTGAAGCTTTCTTT. Translated, it gives CASSWGQGWAEAFF.

There are a few counts of this clonotype. The J gene is TRBJ1-1, the V gene TRBV18; 9 positions match TRBD1. Losses at the gene ends were 5 bases for V and 2 bases for J; bases not matched to a gene: 6. This CDR3 region has 15 residues. Germline lookup yields CDR1 KGHSH and CDR2 LQKENI. The CDR3 nucleotides read TGTGCCAGCTCATTACAGGGGGCGACTAACACTGAAGCTTTCTTT. This sequence encodes CASSLQGATNTEAFF.

This clonotype was observed a handful of times. The chain employs TRBV30 and TRBJ2-7; D call uncertain. Germline lookup yields CDR1 GTSNPN and CDR2 SVGIG (reference sequence). There are 11 residues in the CDR3. V lost 4 bases to trimming and J lost 5 bases, with 9 bases between them. CDR3 region: CAWKRGHEQYF. In DNA, the CDR3 is TGTGCCTGGAAACGTGGGCACGAGCAGTACTTC.

The gene calls are TRBV28 and TRBJ2-5; D is perhaps TRBD1 or TRBD2 (5 bases each). The CDR3 is made up of 14 amino acids. Germline values: CDR1 MDHEN, CDR2 SYDVKM. V was pared by 2 bases and J by 5 bases, with 12 bases between. The CDR3 here is CASSLRGVDETQYF. The CDR3 DNA is TGTGCCAGCAGTTTACGAGGGGTCGACGAGACCCAGTACTTC.

This clonotype was observed at least ten times. The chain employs TRBV6-1 and TRBJ2-7; D remains ambiguous. Germline V CDR1 and CDR2: MNHNS, SASEGT. The CDR3 is 13 residues long. V was clipped by 5 bases and J by 6 bases, with 14 bases between them. The CDR3 coding sequence is TGTGCCAGCAGTAAACGTGACCGTACCGAGCAGTACTTC. Translating it yields CASSKRDRTEQYF.

The chain links TRBV20-1 to TRBJ1-2, with 7 bases that match TRBD1. The V and J ends lost 6 bases and 8 bases, in that order; junction bases with no gene match: 9. The CDR3 covers 12 residues. CDR1 is DFQATT, CDR2 SNEGSKA, per germline (reference sequence). The CDR3 sequence is CSASDRELGYTF. In DNA, the CDR3 is TGCAGTGCGAGTGACAGGGAATTAGGCTACACCTTC.

The chain combines TRBV19 with TRBJ1-5; D call uncertain. The germline CDR1 and CDR2 sequences are LNHDA and SQIVND (reference sequence). With 2 bases removed from V and 7 bases from J, the gap between germline ends came to 15 bases. The CDR3 totals 15 residues. The CDR3 loop is CASSIPHSVRQPQHF. As DNA, the CDR3 is TGTGCCAGTAGTATACCCCATTCTGTACGGCAGCCCCAGCATTTT.

The rearrangement links TRBV7-9 to TRBJ1-5; no clear D. CDR1 is SEHNR, CDR2 FQNEAQ, per germline (reference sequence). Trimming took 3 bases from V and 6 from J, leaving 9 bases between them. There are 13 residues in the CDR3. In DNA form, the CDR3 reads TGTGCCAGCAGCTTCAAAACCGGTCAGCCCCAGCATTTT. It codes for CASSFKTGQPQHF.

V usage is TRBV6-2 or TRBV6-3 and J usage is TRBJ2-5, with D perhaps TRBD1 or TRBD2 (5 bases each). Trimming took 0 bases from V and 4 from J, leaving 15 bases between them. The CDR3 consists of 16 residues. The germline V gene encodes CDR1 MNHEY and CDR2 SVGEGT. The CDR3 reads CASSYSGTYGRETQYF. The CDR3 DNA reads TGTGCCAGCAGTTACTCTGGGACCTACGGACGAGAGACCCAGTACTTC.

This clonotype was recorded many times. The rearrangement uses TRBV5-1 and TRBJ2-7; 7 bases align to TRBD2. Germline CDR1 SGHRS, CDR2 YFSETQ. The V and J ends lost 3 bases and 0 bases, in that order; junction bases with no gene match: 9. This CDR3 comprises 16 residues. CDR3 coding DNA: TGCGCCAGCAGCTGGGGTATTGGCGGGAGCTCCTACGAGCAGTACTTC. It yields the protein CASSWGIGGSSYEQYF.

This clonotype occurred many times. The chain combines TRBV6-2 or TRBV6-3 with TRBJ1-1; a weak D match, TRBD1 (5 bases). With 4 bases removed from V and 4 bases from J, the gap between germline ends came to 10 bases. This CDR3 has 13 amino acids. Germline-derived CDR1 and CDR2 are MNHEY and SVGEGT. The CDR3 bases are TGTGCCAGCAGTTCCGGGGGGACCACTGAAGCTTTCTTT. Its translation is CASSSGGTTEAFF.

This clonotype has a count of ten or more. A junction boundary mismatches the germline segment, possibly from a read error. The chain recombines TRBV7-7 with TRBJ2-5, with 7 bases that match TRBD1. Germline CDR1 is SSHAT and CDR2 is FNYEAQ (reference sequence). The CDR3 is made up of 14 amino acids. The CDR3 sequence is CASSSQGVGETQYF. The CDR3 nucleotides read TGTGCTAGCAGCTCCCAGGGGGTCGGGGAGACCCAGTACTTC.

This clonotype was observed many times. The CDR3 sequence: CASSYGRPGTEAFF. The DNA of the CDR3 is TGTGCCAGCAGTTACGGGCGACCGGGCACTGAAGCTTTCTTT. The chain joins TRBV6-5 to TRBJ1-1; the D is unclear. CDR1 is MNHEY and CDR2 is SVGAGI in the germline V gene. The CDR3 consists of 14 residues. Trimming cost V 2 bases and J 4 bases, with 11 bases left between them.